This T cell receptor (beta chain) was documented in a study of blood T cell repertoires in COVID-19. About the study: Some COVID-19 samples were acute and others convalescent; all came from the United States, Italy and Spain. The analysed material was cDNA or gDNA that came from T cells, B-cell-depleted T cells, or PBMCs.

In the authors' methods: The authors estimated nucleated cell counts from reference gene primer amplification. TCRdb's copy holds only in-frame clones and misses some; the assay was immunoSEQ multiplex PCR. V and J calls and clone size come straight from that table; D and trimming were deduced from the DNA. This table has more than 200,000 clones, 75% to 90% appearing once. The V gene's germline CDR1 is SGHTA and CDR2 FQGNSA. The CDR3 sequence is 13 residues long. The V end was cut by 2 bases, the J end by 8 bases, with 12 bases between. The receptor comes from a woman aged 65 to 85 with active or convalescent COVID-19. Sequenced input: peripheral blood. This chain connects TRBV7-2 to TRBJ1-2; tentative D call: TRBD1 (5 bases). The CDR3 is CASSLLGAGGYTF. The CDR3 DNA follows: TGTGCCAGCAGCTTATTAGGGGCTGGGGGCTACACCTTC.